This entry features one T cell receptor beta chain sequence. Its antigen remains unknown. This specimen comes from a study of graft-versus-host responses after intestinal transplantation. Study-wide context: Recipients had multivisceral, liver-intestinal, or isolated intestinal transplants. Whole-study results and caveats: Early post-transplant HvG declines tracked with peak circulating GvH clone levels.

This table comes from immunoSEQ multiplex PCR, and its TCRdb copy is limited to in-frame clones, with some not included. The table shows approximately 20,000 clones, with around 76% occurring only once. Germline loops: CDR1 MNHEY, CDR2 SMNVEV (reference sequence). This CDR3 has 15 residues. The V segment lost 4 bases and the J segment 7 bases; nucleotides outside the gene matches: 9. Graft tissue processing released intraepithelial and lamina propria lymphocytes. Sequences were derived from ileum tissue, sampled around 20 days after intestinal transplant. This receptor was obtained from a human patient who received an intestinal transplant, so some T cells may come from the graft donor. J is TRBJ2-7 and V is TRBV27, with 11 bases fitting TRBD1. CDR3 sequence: CASSSGTGGNPEQYF. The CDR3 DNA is TGTGCCAGCAGTTCCGGGACAGGGGGGAACCCTGAGCAGTACTTC.